A selection of T cell receptor beta chains follows, all from one sample in a study of blood T cell repertoires in COVID-19. This table comes from immunoSEQ multiplex PCR, and its TCRdb copy is limited to in-frame clones, with some not included. The sample yields roughly 250,000 clones, around nine tenths seen once. Specimen: peripheral blood. These receptors all stem from a man under 40 with acute or convalescent COVID-19. Both conserved end residues are part of each CDR3. D genes are given only for firm matches. The size of a clone is reported for some rows only, either as once, few or many, or as a class for expanded clones.

CDR3nt: TGTGCCAGCAGCCCGGAGCCGGGGGTGAACACTGAAGCTTTCTTT; CDR3aa: CASSPEPGVNTEAFF; j_gene: TRBJ1-1; d_gene: .; v_gene: TRBV7-6; abundance: .
CDR3nt: TGTGCCAGCAGTGACAGGTCCTTCACAAATCAGCCCCAGCATTTT; CDR3aa: CASSDRSFTNQPQHF; j_gene: TRBJ1-5; d_gene: .; v_gene: TRBV2; abundance: few
CDR3nt: TGTGCCAGCAGCTTCCAGGGGACGGAGACCCAGTACTTC; CDR3aa: CASSFQGTETQYF; j_gene: TRBJ2-5; d_gene: .; v_gene: TRBV11-1; abundance: .
CDR3nt: TGTGCCAGCAGCTTGGACAGGGACCAGCCCCAGCATTTT; CDR3aa: CASSLDRDQPQHF; j_gene: TRBJ1-5; d_gene: TRBD1; v_gene: TRBV7-9; abundance: .
CDR3nt: TGTGCCAGCAGTTCCGACTATTCAGAGACCCAGTACTTC; CDR3aa: CASSSDYSETQYF; j_gene: TRBJ2-5; d_gene: .; v_gene: TRBV6-5; abundance: .
CDR3nt: TGTGCCAGCAGTTCCACCTTGATAGGGGGTAGCAATCAGCCCCAGCATTTT; CDR3aa: CASSSTLIGGSNQPQHF; j_gene: TRBJ1-5; d_gene: .; v_gene: TRBV27; abundance: .
CDR3nt: TGTGCCAGCAGCCTACGAGCGGGGGGGCCTAATGAGCAGTTCTTC; CDR3aa: CASSLRAGGPNEQFF; j_gene: TRBJ2-1; d_gene: TRBD2; v_gene: TRBV5-4; abundance: .
CDR3nt: TGTGCCTGGAGTGTACTAGCAGGGTACAATGAGCAGTTCTTC; CDR3aa: CAWSVLAGYNEQFF; j_gene: TRBJ2-1; d_gene: .; v_gene: TRBV30; abundance: .
CDR3nt: TGTGCCAGCAGTTCGGGGGGGGGCCGCTTTAATGAAAAACTGTTTTTT; CDR3aa: CASSSGGGRFNEKLFF; j_gene: TRBJ1-4; d_gene: .; v_gene: TRBV6-5; abundance: .
CDR3nt: TGTGCCAGCAGCCGAGGACAGGCCTACCCACCCCGGTTT; CDR3aa: CASSRGQAYPPRF; j_gene: TRBJ1-1; d_gene: TRBD1; v_gene: TRBV11-3; abundance: .
CDR3nt: TGCAGCGTTGTGGAACAGCTGATCTCTGGAAACACCATATATTTT; CDR3aa: CSVVEQLISGNTIYF; j_gene: TRBJ1-3; d_gene: .; v_gene: TRBV29-1; abundance: .
CDR3nt: TGTGCCAGCTCACCGAATAGCGGGGGGGCTGAAAATGAGCAGTTCTTC; CDR3aa: CASSPNSGGAENEQFF; j_gene: TRBJ2-1; d_gene: TRBD2; v_gene: TRBV18; abundance: .
CDR3nt: TGTGCCAGCAGCGAAGCCGGGACAGGGGTTAAGGGTGAAAAACTGTTTTTT; CDR3aa: CASSEAGTGVKGEKLFF; j_gene: TRBJ1-4; d_gene: TRBD1; v_gene: TRBV5-4; abundance: .
CDR3nt: TGCAGCGTTGAAATCTTGACAGAATCGTACGAGCAGTACTTC; CDR3aa: CSVEILTESYEQYF; j_gene: TRBJ2-7; d_gene: .; v_gene: TRBV29-1; abundance: .
CDR3nt: TGTGCCGCGGGGGACTTCTATGGCTACACCTTC; CDR3aa: CAAGDFYGYTF; j_gene: TRBJ1-2; d_gene: .; v_gene: TRBV24-1; abundance: .
CDR3nt: TGTGCCAGCATAACAACCGGGCAGGGTCGACAGCCCCAGCATTTT; CDR3aa: CASITTGQGRQPQHF; j_gene: TRBJ1-5; d_gene: .; v_gene: TRBV28; abundance: .
CDR3nt: TGTGCCATGGGACAGGGAGCCGTCGGGGGCTACACCTTC; CDR3aa: CAMGQGAVGGYTF; j_gene: TRBJ1-2; d_gene: TRBD1; v_gene: TRBV2; abundance: .
CDR3nt: TGTGCCAGCAGCTTGACCGGGACTAACTATGGCTACACCTTC; CDR3aa: CASSLTGTNYGYTF; j_gene: TRBJ1-2; d_gene: .; v_gene: TRBV11-2; abundance: .
CDR3nt: TGTGCCAGCAGCTTAGGACCAGGGCTCGGTCAGCCCCAGCATTTT; CDR3aa: CASSLGPGLGQPQHF; j_gene: TRBJ1-5; d_gene: .; v_gene: TRBV7-9; abundance: .
CDR3nt: TGTGCCAGCAGTCTAGCTAGGACAGGGGGCACTCAGCCCCAGCATTTT; CDR3aa: CASSLARTGGTQPQHF; j_gene: TRBJ1-5; d_gene: TRBD1; v_gene: TRBV28; abundance: .